The rows below give T cell receptor beta chains drawn from one sample of a study of blood T cell repertoires in COVID-19. TCRdb's table, derived via immunoSEQ multiplex PCR, lists solely in-frame clones and lacks some. The sample has about 68,000 clones; roughly 87% are singletons. Sequences were obtained from peripheral blood. These receptor sequences come from a man over 45 with active COVID-19. Both conserved end residues are part of each CDR3. Each record gives: clone size, J gene, V gene, CDR3 length, D gene, CDR3 DNA, CDR3 protein. D genes are given only for firm matches. The size field is filled for only some rows; it gives once, few, many or a size class.

abundance: .; j_gene: TRBJ1-2; v_gene: TRBV6-5; len: 15; d_gene: TRBD1; CDR3nt: TGTGCCAGTTGCCGCGGGACAGGGGGCTTATATGGCTACACCTTC; CDR3aa: CASCRGTGGLYGYTF
abundance: .; j_gene: TRBJ2-7; v_gene: TRBV7-6; len: 14; d_gene: TRBD2; CDR3nt: TGTGCCAGCAGCGGACTAGCGGGGGCCTTTGAGCAGTACTTC; CDR3aa: CASSGLAGAFEQYF
abundance: .; j_gene: TRBJ2-3; v_gene: TRBV10-3; len: 16; d_gene: TRBD2; CDR3nt: TGTGCCATCGGCGCGAGCGGGGGGGCCGTCTCAGATACGCAGTATTTT; CDR3aa: CAIGASGGAVSDTQYF
abundance: .; j_gene: TRBJ1-6; v_gene: TRBV5-5; len: 16; d_gene: .; CDR3nt: TGTGCCAGCAGCCCCGAAGGGGGCTCCTATAATTCACCCCTCCACTTT; CDR3aa: CASSPEGGSYNSPLHF
abundance: .; j_gene: TRBJ2-3; v_gene: TRBV5-1; len: 13; d_gene: .; CDR3nt: TGCGCCAGCAGGCAGGGCTCCCTAGATACGCAGTATTTT; CDR3aa: CASRQGSLDTQYF
abundance: .; j_gene: TRBJ2-3; v_gene: TRBV5-1; len: 16; d_gene: TRBD2; CDR3nt: TGCGCCAGCAGCTCAGGCGCGGGGGGCGGCACAGATACGCAGTATTTT; CDR3aa: CASSSGAGGGTDTQYF
abundance: .; j_gene: TRBJ1-1; v_gene: TRBV11-1; len: 16; d_gene: .; CDR3nt: TGTGCCAGCAGCTTTATTCGGGGCGCGGGGGACACTGAAGCTTTCTTT; CDR3aa: CASSFIRGAGDTEAFF
abundance: .; j_gene: TRBJ1-2; v_gene: TRBV6-5; len: 13; d_gene: .; CDR3nt: TGTGCCAGCAGCCCCGGACAGTTCTATGGCTACACCTTC; CDR3aa: CASSPGQFYGYTF
abundance: .; j_gene: TRBJ2-7; v_gene: TRBV3-1/TRBV3-2; len: 15; d_gene: TRBD1; CDR3nt: TGTGCCAGCAGCCAAGAGGACAGGGGGCGCGGGGAGCAGTACTTC; CDR3aa: CASSQEDRGRGEQYF
abundance: medium-sized; j_gene: TRBJ1-5; v_gene: TRBV10-2; len: 16; d_gene: TRBD1; CDR3nt: TGCGCCAGCAGTGAGTCGGGACAGGGGGCAAATCAGCCCCAGCATTTT; CDR3aa: CASSESGQGANQPQHF
abundance: .; j_gene: TRBJ2-7; v_gene: TRBV7-9; len: 11; d_gene: .; CDR3nt: TGTGCCAGCAGCCTCCTCTACGAGCAGTACTTC; CDR3aa: CASSLLYEQYF
abundance: once; j_gene: TRBJ2-1; v_gene: TRBV6-5; len: 15; d_gene: TRBD2; CDR3nt: TGTGCCAGCAGTTACGGGGACTACTCCTACAATGAGCAGTTCTTC; CDR3aa: CASSYGDYSYNEQFF
abundance: .; j_gene: TRBJ2-1; v_gene: TRBV6-4; len: 16; d_gene: .; CDR3nt: TGTGCCAGCAGTGAGTTTTCGGCGGGGCCGAACAATGAGCAGTTCTTC; CDR3aa: CASSEFSAGPNNEQFF
abundance: .; j_gene: TRBJ2-5; v_gene: TRBV4-1; len: 14; d_gene: .; CDR3nt: TGCGCCAGCAGCCAAAACACCCTCGGGGAGACCCAGTACTTC; CDR3aa: CASSQNTLGETQYF
abundance: .; j_gene: TRBJ1-6; v_gene: TRBV12-3/TRBV12-4; len: 13; d_gene: TRBD1; CDR3nt: TGTGCCAGCAGTCCGGGACAGGTTTCACCCCTCCACTTT; CDR3aa: CASSPGQVSPLHF
abundance: .; j_gene: TRBJ2-1; v_gene: TRBV11-3; len: 15; d_gene: TRBD2; CDR3nt: TGTGCCAGCAGCTTATCTCGGACTAGCGGGGATGAGCAGTTCTTC; CDR3aa: CASSLSRTSGDEQFF
abundance: .; j_gene: TRBJ2-7; v_gene: TRBV3-1/TRBV3-2; len: 14; d_gene: .; CDR3nt: TGTGCCAGCAGCCTACGACTCTCCTCCTACGAGCAGTACTTC; CDR3aa: CASSLRLSSYEQYF
abundance: .; j_gene: TRBJ2-5; v_gene: TRBV7-2; len: 16; d_gene: TRBD1; CDR3nt: TGTGCCAGCAGCTTAGGGCGGGCAGGGGGTGAGGAGACCCAGTACTTC; CDR3aa: CASSLGRAGGEETQYF
abundance: .; j_gene: TRBJ2-7; v_gene: TRBV4-2; len: 15; d_gene: TRBD1; CDR3nt: TGTGCCAGCAGCCGGGCGGGACAGGACGTTTACGAGCAGTACTTC; CDR3aa: CASSRAGQDVYEQYF
abundance: .; j_gene: TRBJ1-1; v_gene: TRBV11-2; len: 13; d_gene: .; CDR3nt: TGTGCCAGCAGCTTTCGACAGAACACTGAAGCTTTCTTT; CDR3aa: CASSFRQNTEAFF
abundance: .; j_gene: TRBJ1-1; v_gene: TRBV19; len: 13; d_gene: .; CDR3nt: TGTGCCAGTAGTATATTGGGGGCTTCCGAAGCTTTCTTT; CDR3aa: CASSILGASEAFF
abundance: .; j_gene: TRBJ1-1; v_gene: TRBV13; len: 14; d_gene: TRBD1; CDR3nt: TGTGCCAGCAGCTCCTGGACAGGGGACACTGAAGCTTTCTTT; CDR3aa: CASSSWTGDTEAFF
abundance: .; j_gene: TRBJ1-2; v_gene: TRBV19; len: 14; d_gene: TRBD1; CDR3nt: TGTGCCAGTAGTCGACAGGGGGAGGACTATGGCTACACCTTC; CDR3aa: CASSRQGEDYGYTF
abundance: few; j_gene: TRBJ1-5; v_gene: TRBV24-1; len: 19; d_gene: TRBD1; CDR3nt: TGTGCCACCAGTGATCACACACAACCAATGGGACAGCCCCAGGGACCCCAGCATTTT; CDR3aa: CATSDHTQPMGQPQGPQHF
abundance: .; j_gene: TRBJ2-1; v_gene: TRBV13; len: 15; d_gene: .; CDR3nt: TGTGCCAGTAGGAGTTGGGGGGAAGCTTCCACTGAGCAGTTCTTC; CDR3aa: CASRSWGEASTEQFF
abundance: .; j_gene: TRBJ1-5; v_gene: TRBV15; len: 14; d_gene: .; CDR3nt: TGTGCCACCAGCAGAGACAGGGCGACTCAGCCCCAGCATTTT; CDR3aa: CATSRDRATQPQHF
abundance: .; j_gene: TRBJ2-7; v_gene: TRBV18; len: 15; d_gene: TRBD1; CDR3nt: TGTGCCAGCTCACCTTCCGGGACAGCCTCCTACGAGCAGTACTTC; CDR3aa: CASSPSGTASYEQYF
abundance: .; j_gene: TRBJ2-7; v_gene: TRBV4-1; len: 15; d_gene: TRBD1; CDR3nt: TGCGCCAGCAGCCAAGACTCAGGGGGCATGTACGAGCAGTACTTC; CDR3aa: CASSQDSGGMYEQYF
abundance: .; j_gene: TRBJ2-5; v_gene: TRBV5-6; len: 15; d_gene: .; CDR3nt: TGTGCCAGCAGCTTGCTGGTGGGGCCCCAAGAGACCCAGTACTTC; CDR3aa: CASSLLVGPQETQYF
abundance: .; j_gene: TRBJ2-7; v_gene: TRBV7-6; len: 17; d_gene: .; CDR3nt: TGTGCCAGCAGTCCCCCTTCGGGTGACGCCCTCTCCTACGAGCAGTACTTC; CDR3aa: CASSPPSGDALSYEQYF
abundance: .; j_gene: TRBJ1-4; v_gene: TRBV6-5; len: 15; d_gene: .; CDR3nt: TGTGCCAGCAGTTACTCTAGGCAGGGGCAGGGAAAACTGTTTTTT; CDR3aa: CASSYSRQGQGKLFF
abundance: .; j_gene: TRBJ2-5; v_gene: TRBV4-3; len: 15; d_gene: .; CDR3nt: TGCGCCAGCAGCCAAGTCCATTGGGCTTCAGAGACCCAGTACTTC; CDR3aa: CASSQVHWASETQYF
abundance: .; j_gene: TRBJ1-5; v_gene: TRBV2; len: 14; d_gene: TRBD1; CDR3nt: TGTGCCAGCAGTGATCGACAGGGAGGACAGCCCCAGCATTTT; CDR3aa: CASSDRQGGQPQHF
abundance: .; j_gene: TRBJ2-7; v_gene: TRBV9; len: 15; d_gene: TRBD2; CDR3nt: TGTGCCAGCAGCGTAGGAGTCGGGGGGGCTTACGAGCAGTACTTC; CDR3aa: CASSVGVGGAYEQYF
abundance: .; j_gene: TRBJ2-5; v_gene: TRBV5-1; len: 14; d_gene: .; CDR3nt: TGCGCCAGCAGCTCGCAGGGAGGAGCAGAGACCCAGTACTTC; CDR3aa: CASSSQGGAETQYF
abundance: .; j_gene: TRBJ2-7; v_gene: TRBV5-1; len: 14; d_gene: .; CDR3nt: TGCGCCAGCAGCTTGAGTCCAGGGACCTACGAGCAGTACTTC; CDR3aa: CASSLSPGTYEQYF